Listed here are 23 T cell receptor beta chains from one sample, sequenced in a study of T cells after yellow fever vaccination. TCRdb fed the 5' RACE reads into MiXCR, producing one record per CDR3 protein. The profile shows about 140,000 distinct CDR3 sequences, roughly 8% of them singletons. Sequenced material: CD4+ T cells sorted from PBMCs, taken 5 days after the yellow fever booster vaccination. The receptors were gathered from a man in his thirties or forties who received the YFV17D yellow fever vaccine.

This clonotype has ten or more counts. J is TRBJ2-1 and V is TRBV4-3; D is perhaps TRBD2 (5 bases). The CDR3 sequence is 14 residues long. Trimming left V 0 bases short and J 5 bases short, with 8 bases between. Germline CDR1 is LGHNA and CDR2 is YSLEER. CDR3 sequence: CASSQDGVNNEQFF. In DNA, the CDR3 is TGCGCCAGCAGCCAAGACGGGGTTAACAATGAGCAGTTCTTC.

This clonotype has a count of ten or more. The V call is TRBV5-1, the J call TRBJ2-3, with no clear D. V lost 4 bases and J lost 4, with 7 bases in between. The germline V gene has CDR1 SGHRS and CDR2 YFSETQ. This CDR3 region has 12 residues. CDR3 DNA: TGCGCCAGCAGCGACTGGTCAGATACGCAGTATTTT. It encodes CASSDWSDTQYF.

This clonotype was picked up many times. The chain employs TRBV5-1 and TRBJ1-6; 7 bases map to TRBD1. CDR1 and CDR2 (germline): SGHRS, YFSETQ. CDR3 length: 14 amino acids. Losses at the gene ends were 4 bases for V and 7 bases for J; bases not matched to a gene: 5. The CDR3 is CASSQGQSNSPLHF. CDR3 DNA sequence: TGCGCCAGCAGCCAGGGACAGTCGAATTCACCCCTCCACTTT. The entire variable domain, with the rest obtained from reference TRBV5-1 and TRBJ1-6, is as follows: KAGVTQTPRYLIKTRGQQVTLSCSPISGHRSVSWYQQTPGQGLQFLFEYFSETQRNKGNFPGRFSGRQFSNSRSEMNVSTLELGDSALYLCASSQGQSNSPLHFGNGTRLTVT.

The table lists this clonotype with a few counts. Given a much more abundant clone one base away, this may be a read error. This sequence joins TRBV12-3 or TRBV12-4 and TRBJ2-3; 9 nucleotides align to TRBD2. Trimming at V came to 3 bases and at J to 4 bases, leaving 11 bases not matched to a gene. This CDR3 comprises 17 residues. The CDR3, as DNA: TGTGCCAGCAGTTTCCAGCGGATAGCGGGAGACGCAGATACGCAGTATTTT. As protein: CASSFQRIAGDADTQYF.

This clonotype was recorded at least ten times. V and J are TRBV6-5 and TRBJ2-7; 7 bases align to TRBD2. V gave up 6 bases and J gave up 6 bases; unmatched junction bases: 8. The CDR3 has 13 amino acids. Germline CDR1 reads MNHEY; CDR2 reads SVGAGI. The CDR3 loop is CASRAGSMGEQYF. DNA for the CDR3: TGTGCCAGCAGAGCGGGGTCTATGGGCGAGCAGTACTTC.

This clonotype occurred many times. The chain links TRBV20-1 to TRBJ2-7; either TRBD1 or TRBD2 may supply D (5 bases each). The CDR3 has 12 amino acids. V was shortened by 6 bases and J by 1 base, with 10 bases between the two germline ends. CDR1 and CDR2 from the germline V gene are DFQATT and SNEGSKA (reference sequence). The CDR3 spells CSAGVLSYEQYF. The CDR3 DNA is TGCAGTGCGGGGGTCCTTTCCTACGAGCAGTACTTC.

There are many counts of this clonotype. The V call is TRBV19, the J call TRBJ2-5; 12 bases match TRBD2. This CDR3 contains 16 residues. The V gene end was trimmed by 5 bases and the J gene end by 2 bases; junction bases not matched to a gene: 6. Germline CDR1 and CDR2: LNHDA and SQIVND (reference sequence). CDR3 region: CASSSTSGSRQETQYF. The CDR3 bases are TGTGCCAGTAGTTCGACTAGCGGGAGTAGACAAGAGACCCAGTACTTC.

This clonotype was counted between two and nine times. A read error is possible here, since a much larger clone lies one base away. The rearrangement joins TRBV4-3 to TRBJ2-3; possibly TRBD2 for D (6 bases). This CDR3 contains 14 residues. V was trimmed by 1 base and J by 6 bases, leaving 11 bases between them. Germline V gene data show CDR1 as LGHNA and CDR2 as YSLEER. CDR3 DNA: TGCGCCAGCAGCCAAGGACTAGTGCATGATACGCAGTATTTT. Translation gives CASSQGLVHDTQYF.

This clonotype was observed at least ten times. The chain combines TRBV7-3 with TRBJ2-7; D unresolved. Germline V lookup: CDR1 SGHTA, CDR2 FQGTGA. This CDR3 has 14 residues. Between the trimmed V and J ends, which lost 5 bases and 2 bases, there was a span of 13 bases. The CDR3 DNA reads TGTGCCAGCAGCCGGTATATGTCCCCCTACGAGCAGTACTTC. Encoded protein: CASSRYMSPYEQYF.

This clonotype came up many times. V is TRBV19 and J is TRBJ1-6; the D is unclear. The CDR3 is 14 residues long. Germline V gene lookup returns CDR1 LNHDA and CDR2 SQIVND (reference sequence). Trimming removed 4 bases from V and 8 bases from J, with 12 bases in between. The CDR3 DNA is TGTGCCAGTAGTACCGTTACAAGGTATTCACCCCTCCACTTT. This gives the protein CASSTVTRYSPLHF.

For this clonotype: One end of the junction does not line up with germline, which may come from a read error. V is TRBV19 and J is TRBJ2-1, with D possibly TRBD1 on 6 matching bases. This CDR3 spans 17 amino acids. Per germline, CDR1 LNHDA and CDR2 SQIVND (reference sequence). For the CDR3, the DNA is TGTGCCAGTAGTATAAACCTGGGACAACTATCCTACAATGAGCAGTCCTTC. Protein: CASSINLGQLSYNEQSF. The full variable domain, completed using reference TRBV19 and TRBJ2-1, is DGGITQSPKYLFRKEGQNVTLSCEQNLNHDAMYWYRQDPGQGLRLIYYSQIVNDFQKGDIAEGYSVSREKKESFPLTVTSAQKNPTAFYLCASSINLGQLSYNEQSFGPGTRLTVL.

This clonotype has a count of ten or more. CDR3 nucleotides: TGCAGTGCTCAGAGTGGCGGGAGGGCCGGTACTGAGCAGTTCTTC. Translation gives CSAQSGGRAGTEQFF. The chain is built from TRBV20-1 and TRBJ2-1, with 9 bases matching TRBD2. This CDR3 spans 15 amino acids. After removal of 5 bases from V and 9 bases from J, the junction contained 14 bases not matched to a gene. CDR1 and CDR2 from the germline V gene are DFQATT and SNEGSKA (reference sequence).

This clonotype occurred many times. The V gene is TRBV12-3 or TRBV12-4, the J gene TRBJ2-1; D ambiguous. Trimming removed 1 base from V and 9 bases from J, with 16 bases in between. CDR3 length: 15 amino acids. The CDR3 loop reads CASSLEGFLTTEQFF. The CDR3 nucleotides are TGTGCCAGCAGTTTAGAAGGATTTCTAACCACTGAGCAGTTCTTC.

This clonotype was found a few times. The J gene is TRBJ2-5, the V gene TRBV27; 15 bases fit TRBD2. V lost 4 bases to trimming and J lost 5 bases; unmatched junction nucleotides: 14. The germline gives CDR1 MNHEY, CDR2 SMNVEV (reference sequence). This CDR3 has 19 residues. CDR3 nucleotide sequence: TGTGCCAGCAGTTCCCAACCCGGGACTAGCGGGAGGCCCGGGGAGACCCAGTACTTC. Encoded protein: CASSSQPGTSGRPGETQYF.

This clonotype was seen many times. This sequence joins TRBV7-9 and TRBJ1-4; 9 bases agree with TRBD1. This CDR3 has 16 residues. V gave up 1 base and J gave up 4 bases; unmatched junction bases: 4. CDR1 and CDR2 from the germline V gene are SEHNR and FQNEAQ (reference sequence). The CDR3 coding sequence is TGTGCCAGCAGCTTAGAAGGGACAGGGAGTAATGAAAAACTGTTTTTT. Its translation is CASSLEGTGSNEKLFF.

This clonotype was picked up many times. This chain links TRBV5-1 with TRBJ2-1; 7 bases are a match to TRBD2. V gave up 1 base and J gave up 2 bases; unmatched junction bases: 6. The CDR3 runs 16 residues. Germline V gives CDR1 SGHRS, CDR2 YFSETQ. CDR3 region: CASSLSASGPYNEQFF. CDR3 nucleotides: TGCGCCAGCAGCTTGTCGGCTAGCGGACCCTACAATGAGCAGTTCTTC.

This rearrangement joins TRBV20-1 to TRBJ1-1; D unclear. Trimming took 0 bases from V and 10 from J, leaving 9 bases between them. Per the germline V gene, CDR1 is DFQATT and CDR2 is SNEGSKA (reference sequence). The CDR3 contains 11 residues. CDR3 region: CSARDPPVAFF. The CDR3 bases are TGCAGTGCTAGAGATCCCCCGGTAGCTTTCTTT.

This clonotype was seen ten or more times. As DNA, the CDR3 is TGTGCCAGCAGACCCCTTGGGGGCACAGATACGCAGTATTTT. Translated, it gives CASRPLGGTDTQYF. The rearrangement uses TRBV3-1 and TRBJ2-3; D is unresolved. The ends were cut back, 6 bases at V and 1 base at J, with 11 bases in the middle. The germline CDR1 and CDR2 sequences are LGHDT and YNNKEL (reference sequence). The CDR3 is 14 amino acids.

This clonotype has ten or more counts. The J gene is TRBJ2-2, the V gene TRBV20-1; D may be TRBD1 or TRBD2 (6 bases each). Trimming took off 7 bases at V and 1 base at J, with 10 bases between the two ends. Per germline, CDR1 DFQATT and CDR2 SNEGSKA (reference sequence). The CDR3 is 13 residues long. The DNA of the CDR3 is TGCAGTGGCGGGACAAGGAACACCGGGGAGCTGTTTTTT. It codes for CSGGTRNTGELFF.

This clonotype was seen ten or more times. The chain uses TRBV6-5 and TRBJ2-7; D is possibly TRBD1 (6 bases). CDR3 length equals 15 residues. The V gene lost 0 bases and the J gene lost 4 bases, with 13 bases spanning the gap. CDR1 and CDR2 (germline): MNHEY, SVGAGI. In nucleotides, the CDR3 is TGTGCCAGCAGTTACTCCCGACAGGCGTCATACGAGCAGTACTTC. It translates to CASSYSRQASYEQYF.

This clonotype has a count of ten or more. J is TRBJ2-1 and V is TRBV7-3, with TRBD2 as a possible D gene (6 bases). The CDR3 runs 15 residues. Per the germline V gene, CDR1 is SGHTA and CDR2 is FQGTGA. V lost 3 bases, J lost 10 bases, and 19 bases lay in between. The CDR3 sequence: CASSLGTFSGGEQFF. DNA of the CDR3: TGTGCCAGCAGCTTGGGTACCTTTTCAGGAGGGGAGCAGTTCTTC.

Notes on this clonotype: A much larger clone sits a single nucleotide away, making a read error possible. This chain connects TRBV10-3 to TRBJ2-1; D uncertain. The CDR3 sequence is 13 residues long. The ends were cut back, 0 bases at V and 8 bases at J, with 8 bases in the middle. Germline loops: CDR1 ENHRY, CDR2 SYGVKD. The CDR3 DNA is TGTGCCATCAGTGAGTCCCCCATTGATGAGCAGTTCTTC. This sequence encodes CAISESPIDEQFF.

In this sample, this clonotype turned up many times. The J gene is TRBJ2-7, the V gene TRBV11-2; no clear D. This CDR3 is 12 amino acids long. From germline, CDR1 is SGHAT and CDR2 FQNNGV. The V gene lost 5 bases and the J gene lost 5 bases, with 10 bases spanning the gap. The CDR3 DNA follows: TGTGCCAGCAGCGCCGGTCTGGACGAGCAGTACTTC. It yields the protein CASSAGLDEQYF. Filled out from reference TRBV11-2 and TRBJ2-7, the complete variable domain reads EAGVAQSPRYKIIEKRQSVAFWCNPISGHATLYWYQQILGQGPKLLIQFQNNGVVDDSQLPKDRFSAERLKGVDSTLKIQPAKLEDSAVYLCASSAGLDEQYFGPGTRLTVT.